The present T cell receptor (beta chain) was sequenced within a study of T cell responses to AZD1222 COVID-19 vaccine. Points on this clone: Antigen specificity is unknown.

Germline V lookup: CDR1 MNHEY, CDR2 SVGEGT. There are 14 residues in the CDR3. V shed 1 base and J shed 3 bases, with 7 bases lying between them. Repertoires were generated with immunoSEQ multiplex PCR, while TCRdb's copy carries only in-frame clones and drops some. Here the sample spans some 200,000 clones, more than 85% being singletons. General observations from the study: Reportedly, nearly half the spike-specific TCRs target unmutated variant regions. White British ancestry dominated among donors, who included more females, and clonal diversity was possibly underestimated. No day 14 peak samples; only post-peak repertoires were characterized.

Sample: peripheral blood, taken 28 days after the second AZD1222 dose. The J gene is TRBJ1-5, the V gene TRBV6-2 or TRBV6-3; D is uncertain. The sequence derives from an adult who received the AZD1222 COVID-19 vaccine. In DNA, the CDR3 is TGTGCCAGCAGTTACTTGGTCACCAATCAGCCCCAGCATTTT. Translated, it gives CASSYLVTNQPQHF.